This TCR beta chain was sequenced during a study of blood T cell repertoires in COVID-19. The wider study: COVID-19 samples from acute and convalescent phases originated in the United States, Italy and Spain.

The CDR3 runs 14 residues. Trimming stripped 5 bases from V and 5 bases from J, with 15 bases between. Germline V CDR1 and CDR2: SGHTA, FQGTGA. Enrolled through a virtual design, the participants were between roughly 18 and 95 years of age and came from fewer than 30 US areas. Authors' analysis steps: Reference gene primer amplification yielded estimated nucleated cell counts. Libraries were prepared by immunoSEQ multiplex PCR; TCRdb keeps only in-frame clonotypes and omits some of them. V and J calls plus clone size are reproduced from that table; the DNA served to infer D and trimming. The data contain under 350,000 clones, 86% of them singletons.

This chain uses TRBV7-3 with TRBJ1-1; D may be TRBD1 (6 bases). Input material: PBMCs or T cells enriched from blood (not recorded which). The clonotype comes from a woman in her thirties or forties with acute COVID-19. In nucleotides, the CDR3 is TGTGCCAGCAGCGCCCAAGGGGGGGAGACTGAAGCTTTCTTT. This encodes CASSAQGGETEAFF. Combining the CDR3 with reference TRBV7-3 and TRBJ1-1 gives the whole variable domain GAGVSQTPSNKVTEKGKYVELRCDPISGHTALYWYRQSLGQGPEFLIYFQGTGAADDSGLPNDRFFAVRPEGSVSTLKIQRTERGDSAVYLCASSAQGGETEAFFGQGTRLTVV.